Presented here are 18 T cell receptor beta chains from one specimen sequenced in a study of blood T cell repertoires in COVID-19 (dated by TCRdb to 2018 to 2020). Library method: the immunoSEQ multiplex PCR assay. This immuneACCESS table, as held by TCRdb, lists in-frame sequences with V and J called but not all clones. Of the missing ones, under half trace to an unresolved V gene in checked studies; the others have no known cause. The sample records 150,000 or so clones, roughly 80% of which are singletons. Together, the top ten hold approximately 1.8% of the sample. The sample comprised peripheral blood. The receptors shown here come from a man older than 75 with acute or convalescent COVID-19.

This chain joins TRBV9 and TRBJ1-1; 8 nucleotides agree with TRBD1. The CDR3 runs 15 residues. Germline V gene lookup returns CDR1 SGDLS and CDR2 YYNGEE. Trimming took 0 bases from V and 1 from J; bases not matched to a gene: 2. The CDR3 loop reads CASSVGQGTNTEAFF. CDR3 bases: TGTGCCAGCAGCGTAGGACAGGGGACGAACACTGAAGCTTTCTTT.

This clone was observed once. The J gene is TRBJ2-3, the V gene TRBV24-1; tentatively, D is TRBD2 (5 bases). The CDR3 loop spans 13 amino acids. Germline V gene lookup returns CDR1 KGHDR and CDR2 SFDVKD. Between the trimmed V and J ends, which lost 5 bases and 5 bases, there was a span of 10 bases. The CDR3 DNA follows: TGTGCCACCAGTGGAGGAGGAAGAGATACGCAGTATTTT. Amino acids: CATSGGGRDTQYF.

V is TRBV7-8 and J is TRBJ1-6, with a possible D match to TRBD1 (5 bases). V lost 5 bases and J 9 bases, leaving 17 bases between the germline ends. CDR3 length: 15 residues. Germline V gene lookup returns CDR1 SGHVS and CDR2 FQNEAQ. The CDR3 nucleotides are TGTGCCAGCAGCCCCCGCCAAGGGGTTACTTCACCCCTCCACTTT. It encodes CASSPRQGVTSPLHF.

This chain links TRBV3-1 (or the pseudogene TRBV3-2) with TRBJ1-2; possibly TRBD1 for D (6 bases). Trimming left V 2 bases short and J 3 bases short, with 10 bases between. The CDR3 consists of 14 residues. From germline, CDR1 is LGHDT and CDR2 YNNKEL (reference sequence). Written as DNA, the CDR3 is TGTGCCAGCAGCCAACGGGACAAGTACTATGGCTACACCTTC. This sequence encodes CASSQRDKYYGYTF.

The genes are TRBV9 and TRBJ1-2, with TRBD1 matching over 7 bases. There are 13 residues in the CDR3. Trimming cost V 3 bases and J 4 bases; bases outside gene matches: 3. Germline V lookup: CDR1 SGDLS, CDR2 YYNGEE. This CDR3 reads CASSGSGGYGYTF. In nucleotides, the CDR3 is TGTGCCAGCAGCGGGTCAGGGGGCTATGGCTACACCTTC.

This chain uses TRBV30 with TRBJ1-4; D unclear. Germline CDR1 is GTSNPN and CDR2 is SVGIG (reference sequence). The CDR3 loop spans 15 amino acids. V was shortened by 1 base and J by 8 bases, with 17 bases between the two germline ends. The chain's CDR3 is CAWSAPRTSGEKLFF. DNA of the CDR3: TGTGCCTGGAGTGCCCCCCGGACCTCGGGGGAAAAACTGTTTTTT.

The chain uses TRBV5-1 and TRBJ2-5; 7 bases are shared with TRBD2. With V trimmed by 5 bases and J by 0 bases, 4 bases remained unmatched. Germline V gene sequence: CDR1 SGHRS, CDR2 YFSETQ. CDR3 length: 14 residues. The CDR3: CASRDGGNQETQYF. CDR3 nucleotides: TGCGCCAGCAGGGACGGGGGGAACCAAGAGACCCAGTACTTC.

The CDR3 spells CASSYSGLTNTGELFF. In DNA, the CDR3 is TGTGCCAGCAGTTACTCGGGACTCACGAACACCGGGGAGCTGTTTTTT. This chain uses TRBV6-5 with TRBJ2-2, with D maybe TRBD2 (6 bases). CDR1 and CDR2 (germline): MNHEY, SVGAGI. The germline V and J ends were trimmed by 0 bases and 0 bases, with 8 bases remaining between them. The CDR3 totals 16 residues.

The V gene is TRBV6-1, the J gene TRBJ2-1; maybe TRBD2 (6 bases). CDR1 is MNHNS, CDR2 SASEGT, per germline. Trimming shortened V by 1 base and J by 0 bases, and 7 bases separated the two germline ends. The CDR3 loop spans 15 amino acids. The CDR3 region has the DNA TGTGCCAGCAGTGAAGTGGGGGGCTCCTACAATGAGCAGTTCTTC. Translation: CASSEVGGSYNEQFF.

J is TRBJ1-3 and V is TRBV24-1; perhaps TRBD1 as D (5 bases). Per germline, CDR1 KGHDR and CDR2 SFDVKD. CDR3 length: 14 residues. V was cut by 2 bases and J by 2 bases, with 6 bases left in between. CDR3 nucleotide sequence: TGTGCCACCAGTGATTCCAGGGCTGGAAACACCATATATTTT. Translation: CATSDSRAGNTIYF.

This sequence joins TRBV11-2 and TRBJ2-3; weak D call: TRBD2 (6 bases). The CDR3 has 18 amino acids. The ends were cut back, 2 bases at V and 0 bases at J, with 18 bases in the middle. Germline V gene data show CDR1 as SGHAT and CDR2 as FQNNGV. CDR3 nucleotide sequence: TGTGCCAGCAGCTTACGGGGGACGACAGACACTAGCACAGATACGCAGTATTTT. Residues: CASSLRGTTDTSTDTQYF.

The chain recombines TRBV12-3 or TRBV12-4 with TRBJ2-3; TRBD2 matches at 7 bases. The trim removed 6 bases at V and 11 bases at J, leaving 8 bases unmatched. CDR3 length equals 12 residues. CDR3: CASSWGGREQYF. The CDR3 nucleotides are TGTGCCAGCAGCTGGGGGGGACGGGAGCAGTATTTT.

This clone was seen a handful of times. The chain has TRBV7-9 and TRBJ1-5; weak D call: TRBD1 (6 bases). The V end was cut by 4 bases, the J end by 4 bases, with 11 bases between. Per germline, CDR1 SEHNR and CDR2 FQNEAQ (reference sequence). This CDR3 spans 14 amino acids. The CDR3 here is CASSSDSVNQPQHF. The CDR3 coding sequence is TGTGCCAGCAGCTCGGACAGTGTGAATCAGCCCCAGCATTTT. The full variable domain, its missing parts supplied by reference TRBV7-9 and TRBJ1-5, is DTGVSQNPRHKITKRGQNVTFRCDPISEHNRLYWYRQTLGQGPEFLTYFQNEAQLEKSRLLSDRFSAERPKGSFSTLEIQRTEQGDSAMYLCASSSDSVNQPQHFGDGTRLSIL.

This chain uses TRBV3-1 (or the pseudogene TRBV3-2) with TRBJ1-2; 8 bases agree with TRBD1. CDR1 and CDR2 from the germline V gene are LGHDT and YNNKEL (reference sequence). There are 13 residues in the CDR3. J gave up 6 bases and V 3 bases, and 3 bases lay outside the gene matches. CDR3 protein: CASSQAGGDGYTF. In nucleotides, the CDR3 is TGTGCCAGCAGCCAGGCAGGGGGCGATGGCTACACCTTC.

The chain uses TRBV6-5 and TRBJ2-5, with D perhaps matching TRBD2 (5 bases). Trimming pared 5 bases from V and 1 base from J, leaving 14 bases between. This CDR3 comprises 15 residues. Germline loops: CDR1 MNHEY, CDR2 SVGAGI. CDR3 DNA: TGTGCCAGCAGTAGTGGGAGTCCTAGCCAAGAGACCCAGTACTTC. Protein product: CASSSGSPSQETQYF.

The chain recombines TRBV4-3 with TRBJ2-2, with a possible D match to TRBD2 (5 bases). Germline-derived CDR1 and CDR2 are LGHNA and YSLEER. With 0 bases removed from V and 5 bases from J, the gap between germline ends came to 10 bases. This CDR3 is 15 amino acids long. The DNA for the CDR3 is TGCGCCAGCAGCCAAGAACCGGGGTATACCGGGGAGCTGTTTTTT. This encodes CASSQEPGYTGELFF.

This chain joins TRBV3-1 (or the pseudogene TRBV3-2) and TRBJ2-5; no reliable D call. Germline V gene sequence: CDR1 LGHDT, CDR2 YNNKEL (reference sequence). Trimming took 5 bases from V and 1 from J, leaving 8 bases between them. This CDR3 is 13 amino acids long. The CDR3 spells CASSFTTQETQYF. In DNA form, the CDR3 reads TGTGCCAGCAGCTTTACAACCCAAGAGACCCAGTACTTC.

The genes are TRBV27 and TRBJ2-1; the D gene is possibly TRBD1 (6 bases). The CDR3 loop spans 15 amino acids. Trimming removed 7 bases at V and 4 bases at J, with 17 bases between. Germline CDR1 MNHEY, CDR2 SMNVEV (reference sequence). In DNA form, the CDR3 reads TGTGCCAGCACCCACCTGGACAGTAGGTACAATGAGCAGTTCTTC. Encoded protein: CASTHLDSRYNEQFF.